The sequence of this T cell receptor beta chain was determined in a study of metastatic and nonmetastatic thyroid tumors. With respect to this clone: This may arise from a read error, as a much more abundant clone is one base away.

V was pared by 0 bases and J by 2 bases, with 6 bases between. In germline, CDR1 is SQVTM, CDR2 ANQGSEA. The CDR3 loop spans 13 amino acids. TCRdb reanalyzed the PCR reads via MiXCR. The sample lists some 31,000 clones, approximately 8% seen once, with around 44% in the top ten. There were no patients who had received any treatment before thyroid surgery. The sequence derives from a female donor with papillary thyroid cancer or a benign thyroid nodule (not recorded which). Some clones in this sample may be carry-over from other donors' samples. The sequenced material came from blood. This rearrangement joins TRBV29-1 to TRBJ2-3; D is undetermined. CDR3 protein: CSVEDVVTDTQYF. CDR3 coding DNA: TGCAGCGTTGAAGATGTGGTCACAGATACGCAGTATTTT.